This T cell receptor beta chain was recorded in a study of Ad26.COV2.S vaccination and SARS-CoV-2 variants. Study as a whole: Ad26.COV2.S shots went into the muscle once or twice, 56 days apart.

Study results and caveats: Breadth and depth estimates from TCRs may understate total T cell responses.

With regard to this clone: As yet, its antigen is unknown.

Trimming removed 6 bases at V and 4 bases at J, with 19 bases between. Germline-derived CDR1 and CDR2 are MNHEY and SVGAGI. This CDR3 comprises 15 residues. Treatment given: approximately 18 received Ad26.COV2.S at low or high dose, single or two shots; 5 received placebo; per-sample allocation not given. Day 63 following the first vaccine or placebo injection was when the samples were taken. Here immunoSEQ multiplex PCR was the method, and the copy in TCRdb shows in-frame clones only, minus some. The table records fewer than 800,000 clones, roughly nine tenths of them present only once. This chain connects TRBV6-5 to TRBJ2-7; D unclear. The TCR originated in a person aged 18-65 years who received the Ad26.COV2.S COVID-19 vaccine or a placebo. The specimen comprised peripheral blood, sampled in a trial of Ad26.COV2.S vaccine versus placebo. This chain's CDR3 is CASSSSWVGNYEQYF. In DNA, the CDR3 is TGTGCCAGCAGCTCCTCGTGGGTAGGGAATTACGAGCAGTACTTC.